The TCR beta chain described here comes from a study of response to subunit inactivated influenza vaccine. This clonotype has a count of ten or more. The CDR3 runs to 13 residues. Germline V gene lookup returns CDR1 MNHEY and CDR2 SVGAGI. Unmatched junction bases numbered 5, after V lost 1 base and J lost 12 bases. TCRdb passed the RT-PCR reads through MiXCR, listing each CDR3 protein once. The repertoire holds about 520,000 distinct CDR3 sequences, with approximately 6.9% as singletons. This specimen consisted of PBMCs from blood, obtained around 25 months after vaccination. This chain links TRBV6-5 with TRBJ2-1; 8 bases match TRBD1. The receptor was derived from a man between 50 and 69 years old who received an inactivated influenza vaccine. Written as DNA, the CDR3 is TGTGCCAGCAGTTACTTCAGGGGGCAGGGGCAGTTCTTC. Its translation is CASSYFRGQGQFF.